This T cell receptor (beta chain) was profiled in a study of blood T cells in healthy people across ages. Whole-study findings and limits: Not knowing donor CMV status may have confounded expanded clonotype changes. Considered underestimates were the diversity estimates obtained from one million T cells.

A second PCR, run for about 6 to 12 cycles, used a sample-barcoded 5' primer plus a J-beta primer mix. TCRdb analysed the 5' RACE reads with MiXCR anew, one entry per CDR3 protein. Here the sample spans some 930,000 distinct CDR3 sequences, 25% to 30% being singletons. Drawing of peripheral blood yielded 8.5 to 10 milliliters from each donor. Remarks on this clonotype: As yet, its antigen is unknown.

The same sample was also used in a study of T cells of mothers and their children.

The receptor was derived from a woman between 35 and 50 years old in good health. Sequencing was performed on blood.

The CDR3 sequence is CSAQPSGGSQETQYF. The CDR3 region has the DNA TGCAGTGCCCAGCCGAGCGGGGGTTCCCAAGAGACCCAGTACTTC. V is TRBV20-1 and J is TRBJ2-5; the match to TRBD2 covers 8 bases. Germline V gene lookup returns CDR1 DFQATT and CDR2 SNEGSKA (reference sequence). The V gene end was trimmed by 6 bases and the J gene end by 1 base; junction bases not matched to a gene: 10. This CDR3 comprises 15 residues.